This T cell receptor beta chain came from a study of CD4 T cell repertoires in COVID-19 (dated by TCRdb to the early 2020s). Turning to the overall study: To analyze cross-reactivity, CFSE-low cells were expanded with IL-2 for 10 to 11 days and then labeled again and restimulated with spike proteins from other coronaviruses. Naturally processed CD4+ T cell responses to SARS-CoV-2 spike and nucleoprotein were characterized in COVID-19-recovered individuals, and clonal composition was assessed by TCR Vbeta sequencing. In three recovered individuals, the TCR Vbeta repertoire of SARS-CoV-2-reactive T cells was analyzed at the subset level. What the authors observed across the whole study: Between about 7 and 25% of SARS-CoV-2 clonotypes were also detected in secondary cultures stimulated with SARS-CoV and/or HKU1 spike, a finding consistent with cross-reactivity. Several of the most expanded SARS-CoV-2-reactive clonotypes were found to be shared between two or all three memory subsets, suggesting intraclonal diversification.

Uncultured memory T cell samples were sequenced directly after ex vivo isolation. From peripheral blood mononuclear cells, the researchers isolated CD4+ total memory, central memory, effector memory and circulating T follicular helper cells. The germline V gene (reference sequence) supplies CDR1 LNHDA and CDR2 SQIVND. Including cysteine and phenylalanine, the CDR3 has 17 amino acids. The sequence is cut down to CDR3 DNA, 51 bases in frame from base 1. V loses 0 bases, J loses 1 base, and the germline ends lie 14 bases apart. On this clone: The antigen it binds to is not known. Base qualities are missing; no much larger clone stands one base away.

Library creation used the immunoSEQ multiplex PCR assay. The authors' analysis ran thus. To quantify how much the repertoires of different subsets overlapped, the Chao-Jaccard similarity index was used along with counts of shared clonotypes. Imported from immuneACCESS, the table was reduced by TCRdb to in-frame sequences with V and J called. These copies leave out some clones; in studies compared against another copy, an unresolved V gene accounts for under half, and the cause of the remainder is not known. For V, J and clone size, that table is used; D and trimming come from the DNA. In this sample the table shows 20,000 to 25,000 clones, around 86% of which occur a single time. The ten largest clones add up to almost 0.6% of the sample.

The TCR sequence derives from a human donor who had COVID-19. The specimen comprised central memory CD4+ T cells from blood, sampled before the COVID-19 pandemic. What the cell subset or site label conveys for this sample: CD4+ T central memory cells. Recombination joined TRBV19 with TRBJ2-3; matching of 6 bases hints at TRBD2 as the D gene. The CDR3 has the sequence CASSIDLLADGTDTQYF. The nucleotides are TGTGCCAGTAGTATAGATCTATTAGCGGACGGCACAGATACGCAGTATTTT.